The T cell receptor beta chain under discussion was sequenced for a study of regulatory T cells in long-lasting Graves disease. This clonotype was observed a handful of times. This sample's time point: newly diagnosed GD, antithyroid drugs for less than 3 months. Researchers made the TCR library from RNA that was extracted from PBMCs. EDTA tubes held approximately 8.8 milliliters of peripheral blood from each patient. Combining iRepertoire HTBI primers with Arm-PCR of CDR3 regions, the authors built TCR beta libraries. Via MiXCR, TCRdb re-called the multiplex PCR reads, giving one row per CDR3 protein. This sample carries hundreds of thousands of distinct CDR3 sequences, 16% of them seen once, and the ten largest clones take approximately 18%. V lost 8 bases and J 5 bases, leaving 12 bases between the germline ends. CDR1 is GTSNPN, CDR2 SVGIG, per germline (reference sequence). The CDR3 is made up of 12 amino acids.

This same sample was also taken into another study, of T cells in Graves' hyperthyroidism and ophthalmopathy.

This chain joins TRBV30 and TRBJ2-2; maybe TRBD1 (7 bases). The source is a woman in her thirties with Graves disease. Sequencing used peripheral blood mononuclear cells (PBMCs), obtained at new diagnosis, from a patient treated with antithyroid drugs. This CDR3 reads CAAGQLTGELFF. The CDR3 nucleotides are TGTGCCGCGGGACAGCTTACCGGGGAGCTGTTTTTT.